What follows are 17 T cell receptor beta chains derived from one specimen sequenced in a study of GPR56 and killer-like receptors on CD4 memory cells. FACS enrichment separated five CD4+ populations based on killer cell lectin-like receptor and GPR56 expression. From its re-call of the reads, TCRdb lists each CDR3 protein once, without DNA. The listing records around 3,000 distinct CDR3 sequences. Sequencing used memory CD4+ T cells from blood. Receptor source: a human donor in good health.

This clonotype registers medium-sized by frequency. V is TRBV6-6 and J is TRBJ2-3. From germline, CDR1 is MNHNY and CDR2 SVGAGI (reference sequence). The CDR3 is 14 amino acids. This CDR3 is CASSYSESTDTQYF.

This clonotype is labeled medium-sized based on frequency. This rearrangement joins TRBV19 to TRBJ2-5; TCRdb calls TRBD2, which cannot be checked without DNA. The CDR3 spans 13 residues. Germline CDR1 and CDR2: LNHDA and SQIVND (reference sequence). CDR3 region: CASSTAGGETQYF.

This clonotype counts as medium-sized by frequency. V and J are TRBV10-3 and TRBJ2-7. Germline V lookup: CDR1 ENHRY, CDR2 SYGVKD. This CDR3 contains 12 residues. The CDR3: CAISESKYEQYF.

The rearrangement uses TRBV7-9 and TRBJ2-7. Germline CDR1 reads SEHNR; CDR2 reads FQNEAQ (reference sequence). The CDR3 runs to 11 residues. CDR3 sequence: CASSLVATQYF.

This clonotype shows up as medium-sized by frequency. The chain links TRBV11-1 to TRBJ2-6; TCRdb lists TRBD1, though no DNA is available to test this call. This CDR3 region has 15 residues. Germline CDR1 and CDR2: SGHAT and FQDESV (reference sequence). CDR3 in amino acids: CASSTGSSGANVLTF.

The chain employs TRBV27 and TRBJ2-5; TCRdb indicates TRBD1, and absent DNA this call remains unverified. CDR3 length equals 14 residues. CDR1 is MNHEY and CDR2 is SMNVEV in the germline V gene (reference sequence). The CDR3 sequence: CASSKRGASKTQYF.

This chain uses TRBV20-1 with TRBJ2-7; absent DNA, TCRdb's TRBD1 call cannot be checked. CDR1 is DFQATT, CDR2 SNEGSKA, per germline (reference sequence). The CDR3 runs to 15 residues. The CDR3 loop is CSARGKQGSSYEQYF.

The chain couples TRBV9 to TRBJ2-5; lacking DNA, the TRBD2 call made by TCRdb goes unchecked. CDR3 length: 16 residues. The V gene's germline CDR1 is SGDLS and CDR2 YYNGEE. The CDR3 protein is CASSVSGAARPETQYF.

This sequence joins TRBV15 and TRBJ1-1; TCRdb proposes TRBD1, but this gene call is untestable without DNA. The length of the CDR3 is 15 residues. In germline, CDR1 is LNHNV, CDR2 YYDKDF (reference sequence). CDR3 amino acids: CATSTGDRVNTEAFF.

The chain carries TRBV6-5 and TRBJ2-1; TCRdb designates TRBD1, a call that cannot be tested without DNA. Germline V CDR1 and CDR2: MNHEY, SVGAGI. The CDR3 is 15 residues long. The CDR3 reads CASRNAGAIFNEQFF.

The J gene is TRBJ2-5, the V gene TRBV18; the TRBD2 assignment by TCRdb is unverifiable without DNA. CDR1 and CDR2 from the germline V gene are KGHSH and LQKENI. The CDR3 is made up of 16 amino acids. CDR3 amino acids: CASSPGWRGTQETQYF.

This clonotype shows up as medium-sized (0.01 to 0.1%) by frequency. The rearrangement joins TRBV10-3 to TRBJ2-1; TCRdb reports TRBD2, a call that lacks DNA to check it against. The CDR3 runs 15 residues. Looked up from germline, CDR1 is ENHRY and CDR2 is SYGVKD. The CDR3 spells CAISGRGGGGNEQFF.

Its frequency marks this clonotype as large. The rearrangement joins TRBV19 to TRBJ2-1; TCRdb's D gene call, TRBD1, goes unchecked for lack of DNA. Germline values: CDR1 LNHDA, CDR2 SQIVND (reference sequence). The CDR3 is 15 residues long. The chain's CDR3 is CASSISAGASNEQFF.

The V and J genes are TRBV18 and TRBJ2-5; the D gene TCRdb calls, TRBD2, cannot be checked with no DNA. Germline values: CDR1 KGHSH, CDR2 LQKENI. CDR3 length: 17 amino acids. The CDR3 sequence is CASSPRTSGATPRDQYF.

By frequency, this clonotype registers medium-sized. The chain has TRBV19 and TRBJ2-3. The V gene's germline CDR1 is LNHDA and CDR2 SQIVND (reference sequence). The CDR3 length is 16 residues. The CDR3 reads CASKAYDSLSTDTQYF.

V is TRBV6-1 and J is TRBJ2-1; TCRdb outputs TRBD2, but without DNA this stays unchecked. The CDR3 length is 17 residues. Germline assignment: CDR1 MNHNS and CDR2 SASEGT. The CDR3 spells CASSESSGGGPYNEQFF.

The V call is TRBV5-6, the J call TRBJ2-2. The CDR3 sequence is 12 residues long. Germline values: CDR1 SGHDT, CDR2 YYEEEE. This CDR3 is CASSWGTGELFF.